A selection of T cell receptor beta chains follows, all from one sample in a study of blood T cells in healthy people across ages. Via MiXCR, TCRdb re-called the 5' RACE reads, giving one row per CDR3 protein. The repertoire holds about 1.6 million distinct CDR3 sequences, with 30% to 40% as singletons. Sequencing was performed on blood. Receptors were obtained from a woman aged 30 to 39 in good health. CDR3s include the opening cysteine and the closing phenylalanine or tryptophan. A D gene is named only where the DNA matches it firmly. The size of a clone is reported for some rows only, either as once, few or many, or as a class for expanded clones.

>TRBJ2-7|.|TRBD1|TRBV27
CASSLSHSTGVHEQYF
TGTGCCAGCAGTTTATCCCACTCGACAGGGGTCCACGAGCAGTACTTC
>TRBJ2-1|.|TRBD2|TRBV20-1
CSATGLGYEQFF
TGCAGTGCCACCGGACTAGGCTATGAGCAGTTCTTC
>TRBJ2-7|few|.|TRBV28
CASRASGHRTRGRTYEQYF
TGTGCCAGCAGGGCATCGGGACACCGAACTAGAGGGAGGACCTACGAGCAGTACTTC
>TRBJ2-3|.|TRBD1|TRBV24-1
CATSSDRGTDTQYF
TGTGCCACCAGTTCGGACAGGGGCACAGATACGCAGTATTTT
>TRBJ1-2|many|TRBD1|TRBV7-2
CASSRGRDRGTYGYTF
TGTGCCAGCAGCCGAGGCCGGGACAGGGGGACCTATGGCTACACCTTC
>TRBJ2-5|.|TRBD2|TRBV9
CASSVGAGVGETQYF
TGTGCCAGCAGCGTAGGGGCGGGGGTGGGAGAGACCCAGTACTTC
>TRBJ2-1|many|.|TRBV5-6
CASSLSQGTYNEQFF
TGTGCCAGCAGCTTGTCTCAGGGCACCTACAATGAGCAGTTCTTC
>TRBJ2-1|once|TRBD1|TRBV18
CASSLLRQGRDNEQFF
TGTGCCAGCTCACTACTCCGACAGGGAAGGGACAATGAGCAGTTCTTC
>TRBJ1-1|.|.|TRBV19
CASARYLNTEAFF
TGTGCCAGTGCTAGATACTTGAACACTGAAGCTTTCTTT
>TRBJ2-3|.|TRBD2|TRBV20-1
CSAPLGGGPGTDTQYF
TGCAGTGCCCCCCTCGGCGGGGGACCGGGGACAGATACGCAGTATTTT
>TRBJ2-3|few|TRBD2|TRBV27
CASRLGLAGRDTQYF
TGTGCCAGCAGATTGGGACTAGCGGGAAGGGATACGCAGTATTTT
>TRBJ1-4|many|.|TRBV20-1
CSARAMSGSAGKEKLFF
TGCAGTGCTAGGGCGATGTCTGGATCGGCAGGGAAAGAAAAACTGTTTTTT
>TRBJ1-1|few|.|TRBV5-1
CASSLSPRENTEAFF
TGCGCCAGCAGCTTGTCTCCCAGGGAGAACACTGAAGCTTTCTTT
>TRBJ2-7|few|TRBD2|TRBV28
CASSLTGGLFYEQYF
TGTGCCAGCAGTTTAACGGGAGGGCTCTTCTACGAGCAGTACTTC
>TRBJ2-7|.|TRBD1|TRBV5-1
CASSFSGTGVAYEQYF
TGCGCCAGCAGCTTTTCCGGGACAGGGGTCGCCTACGAGCAGTACTTC
>TRBJ1-1|.|TRBD1|TRBV6-6
CASRGGQKNTEAFF
TGTGCCAGCAGAGGGGGACAGAAGAACACCGAAGCTTTCTTT
>TRBJ1-5|once|.|TRBV24-1
CATSDVQGGDQPQHF
TGTGCCACCAGTGATGTTCAGGGAGGAGATCAGCCCCAGCATTTT
>TRBJ2-1|few|.|TRBV30
CAWSVHQNEQFF
TGTGCCTGGAGTGTACATCAAAATGAGCAGTTCTTC
>TRBJ2-3|.|.|TRBV7-2
CASSGGDVANTQYF
TGTGCCAGCAGCGGAGGGGACGTCGCGAATACGCAGTATTTT
>TRBJ2-1|few|TRBD2|TRBV4-1
CASSHEGGLAGDRYNEQFF
TGCGCCAGCAGCCACGAGGGGGGACTAGCGGGAGATCGGTACAATGAGCAGTTCTTC
>TRBJ2-3|.|.|TRBV3-1
CASSPMPAVSTDTQYF
TGTGCCAGCAGCCCTATGCCAGCGGTTAGCACAGATACGCAGTATTTT
>TRBJ1-4|.|TRBD1|TRBV7-2
CAGSPGQGRGVEKLFF
TGTGCCGGCAGCCCGGGACAGGGAAGGGGTGTAGAAAAACTGTTTTTT
>TRBJ2-5|.|.|TRBV7-2
CASSPPVGNEQYF
TGTGCCAGCAGCCCCCCAGTCGGAAATGAACAGTACTTC
>TRBJ2-3|.|.|TRBV21-1
CASSKRSGRALGADTQYF
TGTGCCAGCAGCAAAAGGAGCGGGAGGGCCCTCGGGGCAGATACGCAGTATTTT
>TRBJ1-4|few|TRBD1|TRBV5-1
CASRAGQGGDEKLFF
TGCGCCAGCAGGGCTGGACAGGGCGGGGATGAAAAACTGTTTTTT
>TRBJ2-5|.|.|TRBV7-2
CASSTQGQETQYF
TGTGCCAGCAGCACACAGGGTCAAGAGACCCAGTACTTC
>TRBJ1-4|.|TRBD1|TRBV6-1
CASSNRGGDEKLFF
TGTGCCAGCAGTAACAGGGGAGGGGATGAAAAACTGTTTTTT
>TRBJ1-1|.|TRBD1|TRBV20-1
CSARLSTGLNTEAFF
TGCAGTGCCAGACTTTCGACAGGGCTGAACACTGAAGCTTTCTTT
>TRBJ2-7|few|TRBD1|TRBV6-1
CASATGTAVYEQYF
TGTGCCAGCGCTACCGGGACAGCTGTCTACGAGCAGTACTTC
>TRBJ2-7|few|.|TRBV20-1
CSARSGDSYEQYF
TGCAGTGCTAGGTCAGGGGACTCCTACGAGCAGTACTTC
>TRBJ2-7|.|TRBD2|TRBV7-2
CASSFSSGSFSYEQYF
TGTGCCAGCAGCTTCTCTAGCGGGAGCTTTTCCTACGAGCAGTACTTC
>TRBJ2-1|.|TRBD2|TRBV15
CAASRGGSQNEQFF
TGTGCCGCCAGCAGAGGCGGGAGTCAAAATGAGCAGTTCTTC
>TRBJ2-3|.|.|TRBV20-1
CSARDGLGGEYF
TGCAGTGCTAGAGATGGGTTGGGGGGCGAGTATTTT
>TRBJ1-2|.|TRBD1|TRBV12-3/TRBV12-4
CASSSAPPGQGVFGYTF
TGTGCCAGCAGTTCCGCCCCGCCGGGACAGGGGGTATTTGGCTACACCTTC
>TRBJ2-5|few|.|TRBV12-3/TRBV12-4
CASSQDRIQETQYF
TGTGCCAGCAGCCAAGACAGGATCCAAGAGACCCAGTACTTC
>TRBJ2-7|.|TRBD2|TRBV12-3/TRBV12-4
CASSSSGRAHEQYF
TGTGCCAGCAGTTCTAGCGGGAGGGCACACGAGCAGTACTTC
>TRBJ2-3|few|.|TRBV4-2
CASSQVGFGGEIPLSTDTQYF
TGTGCCAGCAGCCAAGTAGGTTTCGGGGGCGAGATACCCCTTAGCACAGATACGCAGTATTTT